This TCR beta chain was documented in a study of blood T cell repertoires in COVID-19. Enrolled during active infection, Seattle patients were then followed longitudinally. Original processing methods: Reference gene primer amplification gave nucleated cell count estimates. Here immunoSEQ multiplex PCR was the method, and the copy in TCRdb shows in-frame clones only, minus some. V and J calls and clone size are those listed in that table; D and trimming were worked out from the DNA. The sample has about 210,000 clones; over 80% are singletons. The TCR sequence derives from a woman aged 55-70 years with COVID-19, enrolled during active disease. Sequencing was carried out using peripheral blood.

This CDR3 is CATSPGSSSPLHF. CDR3 DNA: TGTGCCACGTCGCCAGGTTCCTCTTCACCCCTCCACTTT. The rearrangement uses TRBV6-5 and TRBJ1-6; D gene ambiguous. In germline, CDR1 is MNHEY, CDR2 SVGAGI. There are 13 residues in the CDR3. V was shortened by 10 bases and J by 9 bases, with 16 bases between the two germline ends.